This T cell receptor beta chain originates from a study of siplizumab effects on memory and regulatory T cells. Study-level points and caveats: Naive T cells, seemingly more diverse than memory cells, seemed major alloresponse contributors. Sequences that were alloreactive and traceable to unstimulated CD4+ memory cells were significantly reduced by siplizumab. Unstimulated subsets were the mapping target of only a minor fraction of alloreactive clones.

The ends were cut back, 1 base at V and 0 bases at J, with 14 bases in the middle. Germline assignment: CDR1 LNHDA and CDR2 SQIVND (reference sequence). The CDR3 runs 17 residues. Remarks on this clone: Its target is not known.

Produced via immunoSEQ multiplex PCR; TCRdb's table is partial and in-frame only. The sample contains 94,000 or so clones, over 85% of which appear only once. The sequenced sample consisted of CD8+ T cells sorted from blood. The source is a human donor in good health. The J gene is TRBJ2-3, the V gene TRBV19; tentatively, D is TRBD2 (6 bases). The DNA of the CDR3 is TGTGCCAGTAGTATAGGTGTTTCGGGAGTGAGCACAGATACGCAGTATTTT. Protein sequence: CASSIGVSGVSTDTQYF.